Detailed here is one TCR beta chain. Ten or more counts support this clonotype. Its specific antigen is unknown. Nothing much larger sits one base from this clone, and base qualities are not available. The data are from a study of spatial heterogeneity in lung cancer (dated by TCRdb to about 2019). As for the study more broadly: Beta-chain transcripts were consistently detected in greater numbers than alpha-chain transcripts, which likely reflected higher beta-chain transcript abundance. At surgery, some 220 tumor regions, 64 matched nontumor lung samples and 56 PBMC samples were TCR-sequenced for both alpha and beta chains. In the raw uncorrected reads, each unique combination of TCR and UMI appeared on average more than ten times. In non-small cell lung cancer, the study quantitatively compared TCR alpha and beta repertoires across several tumor regions, matched nontumor lung, and blood. TCR repertoire features were related to nonsynonymous mutation counts determined by whole-exome sequencing of tumor tissue. The investigation overall reported the following: Additional single-cell paired TCR alpha and beta sequencing was considered necessary to confirm, at a functional level, the hypothesis that regional TCRs recognize regional mutations.

Library construction relied on 5' RACE. Sequenced using a NextSeq 500. The TCR library protocol attached a unique molecular identifier to each TCR cDNA molecule to allow correction of PCR and sequencing errors. Per the original workflow: TCR identification, UMI-based error correction and CDR3 extraction were performed with Decombinator tools. Expanded TCRs were defined as those above a frequency of 2 per 1,000, corresponding to the top 1% of the tumor frequency distribution. Renyi diversity was computed with the R vegan package after each repertoire had been subsampled 100 times to 5,000 TCRs. CDR3 similarity networks were constructed using string-kernel similarity of amino acid triplets, with links drawn between CDR3s whose pairwise similarity was above 0.82. The raw public data were reprocessed by TCRdb itself: fastp quality trimming at Q25, MiXCR clonotype calling, in-frame beta chains only. Rows are unified per CDR3 protein, each entry keeping the most common DNA and genes. None of the V and J calls come from the authors' own analysis; TCRdb made them. Across this sample there are approximately 11,000 distinct CDR3 sequences, with 3% to 5% seen only once. Of the sample, approximately 8% is held by the ten largest clones.

In light of the paper, this sample's time point label describes: sample taken at primary tumor resection. TCR sequencing used whole RNA extracted from tumor and nontumor lung tissue, or from cryopreserved PBMC samples, without cell sorting. The donors were some 72 patients from the lung TRACERx cohort who had early-stage, untreated non-small cell lung cancer. A patient was chosen for TCR sequencing only when enough RNA was available from at least two tumor regions. Before selection, tumor and adjacent nontumor lung specimens were reviewed by a lung pathologist. The CDR3 measures 15 amino acids from cysteine to phenylalanine. The kept DNA is CDR3 alone, 45 bases in frame from the first base. CDR1 and CDR2 are read off the germline V gene as SGHTA and FQGNSA. The trim is 1 base for V and 6 bases for J, with a gap of 13 bases between the germline ends.

This specimen was normal lung tissue next to the tumor, taken at surgery. The sequence came from a male donor with early-stage non-small cell lung cancer. The rearrangement combines TRBV7-2 with TRBJ2-4; confidence is insufficient to name the D gene. CDR3 region: CASSLVPQMGNIQYF. The DNA is TGTGCCAGCAGCTTAGTGCCTCAGATGGGAAACATTCAGTACTTC. The reference TRBV7-2 and TRBJ2-4 proteins fill in what lies around the CDR3, so the full variable domain reads GAGVSQSPSNKVTEKGKDVELRCDPISGHTALYWYRQSLGQGLEFLIYFQGNSAPDKSGLPSDRFSAERTGGSVSTLTIQRTQQEDSAVYLCASSLVPQMGNIQYFGAGTRLSVL.